The 14 T cell receptor beta chains in this list originate from one sample, sequenced in a study of shared clonotypes between healthy human individuals. Repertoires were generated with immunoSEQ multiplex PCR, while TCRdb's copy carries only in-frame clones and drops some. Found here are around 2,000,000 clones, approximately 95% of them singletons; the top ten hold about 0.13%. Sequenced: naive CD4+ T cells sorted from blood. Noted subset: CD45RA+ positively selected. The receptors were gathered from a man aged 18 to 30 in good health.

V and J are TRBV5-1 and TRBJ2-2; 8 bases match TRBD1. The CDR3 contains 15 residues. The germline V gene has CDR1 SGHRS and CDR2 YFSETQ. V lost 4 bases, J lost 5 bases, and 7 bases stayed unmatched. This CDR3 reads CASSTGQDRTGELFF. The CDR3 nucleotides are TGCGCCAGCAGCACGGGACAGGATAGGACCGGGGAGCTGTTTTTT.

V is TRBV30 and J is TRBJ1-2, with D possibly being TRBD1 (5 bases). The CDR3 runs 15 residues. V dropped 1 base and J dropped 0 bases, with 12 bases sitting between them. Germline V CDR1 and CDR2: GTSNPN, SVGIG (reference sequence). CDR3 residues: CAWSARGPSNYGYTF. Written as DNA, the CDR3 is TGTGCCTGGAGTGCACGGGGCCCCTCTAACTATGGCTACACCTTC.

The chain carries TRBV7-9 and TRBJ2-5; 8 bases fit TRBD2. Germline-derived CDR1 and CDR2 are SEHNR and FQNEAQ (reference sequence). With 5 bases clipped from V and 3 bases from J, the junction kept 14 bases outside the gene matches. The CDR3 extends over 17 amino acids. CDR3 sequence reads: CASSPERASGSKETQYF. In nucleotides, the CDR3 is TGTGCCAGCAGCCCCGAGAGGGCTAGCGGGTCGAAAGAGACCCAGTACTTC. The entire variable domain, with the rest obtained from reference TRBV7-9 and TRBJ2-5, is as follows: DTGVSQNPRHKITKRGQNVTFRCDPISEHNRLYWYRQTLGQGPEFLTYFQNEAQLEKSRLLSDRFSAERPKGSFSTLEIQRTEQGDSAMYLCASSPERASGSKETQYFGPGTRLLVL.

The chain recombines TRBV5-6 with TRBJ1-5; 7 bases match TRBD1. From germline, CDR1 is SGHDT and CDR2 YYEEEE. V was pared by 5 bases and J by 0 bases, with 8 bases of the junction left unmatched. The CDR3 consists of 16 residues. In DNA, the CDR3 is TGTGCCAGCAGGGTAACAGGGGAAGTTAGCAATCAGCCCCAGCATTTT. Its translation is CASRVTGEVSNQPQHF.

V and J are TRBV9 and TRBJ2-5; tentative D call: TRBD2 (6 bases). The germline V gene has CDR1 SGDLS and CDR2 YYNGEE. The CDR3 has 16 residues. The ends were cut back, 4 bases at V and 3 bases at J, with 19 bases in the middle. The CDR3 nucleotides read TGTGCCAGCAGCCTTACCGGGACCGGGGGAAAAGAGACCCAGTACTTC. Protein product: CASSLTGTGGKETQYF. Supplemented by reference TRBV9 and TRBJ2-5, the full variable domain reads DSGVTQTPKHLITATGQRVTLRCSPRSGDLSVYWYQQSLDQGLQFLIQYYNGEERAKGNILERFSAQQFPDLHSELNLSSLELGDSALYFCASSLTGTGGKETQYFGPGTRLLVL.

The chain joins TRBV7-2 to TRBJ1-5; 8 bases align to TRBD1. Germline V CDR1 and CDR2: SGHTA, FQGNSA. Trimming at V came to 5 bases and at J to 7 bases, leaving 7 bases not matched to a gene. This CDR3 comprises 14 residues. Written as DNA, the CDR3 is TGTGCCAGCAGCGTTCAGGGGGCGGGACAGCCCCAGCATTTT. Protein sequence: CASSVQGAGQPQHF.

On this clone itself: An end of the junction differs from the germline gene, which may be a read error. The chain has TRBV11-2 and TRBJ1-1; 7 nucleotides line up with TRBD1. There are 15 residues in the CDR3. Germline V gene data show CDR1 as SGHAT and CDR2 as FQNNGV. CDR3 nucleotides: TGTGCCAGCAGCCTAGACAGGGTGCAAAACACTGAAGCTTTCTTT. It is translated as CASSLDRVQNTEAFF.

The CDR3 loop reads CASTRGGPNTEAFF. CDR3 coding DNA: TGTGCCAGCACCAGGGGGGGGCCGAACACTGAAGCTTTCTTT. V and J are TRBV6-1 and TRBJ1-1; 7 bases agree with TRBD1. Germline CDR1 is MNHNS and CDR2 is SASEGT. This CDR3 comprises 14 residues. The V and J ends lost 7 bases and 1 base, in that order; junction bases with no gene match: 6.

Details on this clone: At the DNA level, this CDR3 is encoded by other sequences in the same sample as well. The chain joins TRBV6-5 to TRBJ1-5; D remains ambiguous. V dropped 6 bases and J dropped 0 bases, with 12 bases sitting between them. CDR3 length: 15 amino acids. CDR1 and CDR2 from the germline V gene are MNHEY and SVGAGI. CDR3 region: CASRPGLNSNQPQHF. The CDR3 DNA sequence: TGTGCCAGCAGACCCGGACTGAATAGCAATCAGCCCCAGCATTTT.

The chain links TRBV7-2 to TRBJ1-1; D ambiguous. CDR1 and CDR2 from the germline V gene are SGHTA and FQGNSA. CDR3 length: 13 amino acids. The V end was cut by 7 bases, the J end by 1 base, with 10 bases between. CDR3 sequence reads: CASTRQSNTEAFF. CDR3 DNA sequence: TGTGCCAGCACCCGACAATCGAACACTGAAGCTTTCTTT.

CDR3 amino acids: CASSPPETGHEKLFF. Here the CDR3 DNA reads TGTGCCAGCTCACCACCGGAGACAGGGCATGAAAAACTGTTTTTT. The chain has TRBV18 and TRBJ1-4; 7 bases map to TRBD1. Germline lookup yields CDR1 KGHSH and CDR2 LQKENI. The CDR3 covers 15 residues. The ends lost 0 bases at V and 6 bases at J; junction bases unmatched: 4.

This chain links TRBV11-2 with TRBJ2-1, with D perhaps matching TRBD1 (5 bases). Trimming took off 2 bases at V and 6 bases at J, with 20 bases between the two ends. This CDR3 is 17 amino acids long. CDR1 is SGHAT and CDR2 is FQNNGV in the germline V gene. CDR3 amino acids: CASSLLSAGKVINEQFF. As DNA, the CDR3 is TGTGCCAGCAGCTTACTCTCTGCAGGGAAGGTAATCAATGAGCAGTTCTTC.

The chain has TRBV19 and TRBJ1-5; TRBD1 agrees at 11 bases. Germline CDR1 LNHDA, CDR2 SQIVND (reference sequence). The CDR3 sequence is 14 residues long. V shed 3 bases and J 6 bases; nucleotides not matched to a gene: 1. For the CDR3, the DNA is TGTGCCAGTAGTATGGGGACAGGGGGTCAGCCCCAGCATTTT. Translated, it gives CASSMGTGGQPQHF.

The chain couples TRBV9 to TRBJ2-2, with D perhaps being TRBD1 or TRBD2 (5 bases each). Germline V gene data show CDR1 as SGDLS and CDR2 as YYNGEE. Trimming pared 3 bases from V and 1 base from J, leaving 13 bases between. The CDR3 length is 16 residues. The CDR3 protein is CASSGTGTGNTGELFF. The DNA for the CDR3 is TGTGCCAGCAGCGGGACCGGGACGGGGAACACCGGGGAGCTGTTTTTT.